A selection of T cell receptor beta chains follows, all from one sample in a study of metastatic and nonmetastatic thyroid tumors. TCRdb re-called the PCR reads with MiXCR. The repertoire consists of about 21,000 clones, with roughly 10% occurring once and the leading ten covering 6% to 8.5%. The sample comprised blood. All receptors derive from a female donor with papillary thyroid cancer or a benign thyroid nodule (not recorded which). Some clones in this sample may be carry-over from other donors' samples. The CDR3 runs from the conserved cysteine through the conserved F or W. D genes are given only for firm matches. Expanded clones are given a class, and other clones once, few, many or no size at all.

D gene	V gene	J gene	clone size	CDR3 protein	CDR3 DNA
TRBD2	TRBV7-2	TRBJ2-1	many	CASSLGTSGSRYNEQFF	TGTGCCAGCAGCTTAGGGACTAGCGGGAGCAGGTACAATGAGCAGTTCTTC
NA	TRBV4-3	TRBJ2-1	many	CASTATAGTYNEQFF	TGCGCCAGCACCGCCACGGCGGGGACCTACAATGAGCAGTTCTTC
TRBD2	TRBV6-2/TRBV6-3	TRBJ2-3	few	CASSLQEGAGTDTQYF	TGTGCCAGCAGTTTACAGGAGGGAGCGGGAACAGATACGCAGTATTTT
TRBD1	TRBV9	TRBJ2-7	many	CASSPRRDRGPSYEQYF	TGTGCCAGCAGCCCCCGCCGGGACAGGGGCCCCTCCTACGAGCAGTACTTC
NA	TRBV11-2	TRBJ2-1	many	CAGGPGRYNEQFF	TGTGCAGGCGGGCCGGGGCGATACAATGAGCAGTTCTTC
NA	TRBV6-2/TRBV6-3	TRBJ2-7	NA	CASSLRVPPDEQYF	TGTGCCAGCAGTTTGCGGGTACCTCCTGACGAGCAGTACTTC
NA	TRBV7-9	TRBJ1-1	many	CASSLFLGTEAFF	TGTGCCAGCAGCTTATTTCTGGGGACTGAAGCTTTCTTT
NA	TRBV6-6	TRBJ1-6	few	CASSYSMVRLGNSPLHF	TGTGCCAGCAGTTACTCGATGGTCCGGCTCGGGAATTCACCCCTCCACTTT
NA	TRBV19	TRBJ1-5	many	CASSGTNQPQHF	TGTGCCAGTAGCGGTACCAATCAGCCCCAGCATTTT
NA	TRBV6-1	TRBJ1-5	medium-sized	CASSDTGARGNQPQHF	TGTGCCAGCAGTGATACCGGGGCCAGAGGCAATCAGCCCCAGCATTTT
NA	TRBV12-3/TRBV12-4	TRBJ1-5	few	CASSRKGRGIINQPQHF	TGTGCCAGCAGTCGAAAGGGACGGGGAATTATCAATCAGCCCCAGCATTTT
TRBD2	TRBV20-1	TRBJ2-1	NA	CSAGTCGRGNEQFF	TGCAGTGCTGGGACTTGCGGGAGAGGGAATGAGCAGTTCTTC
TRBD2	TRBV20-1	TRBJ2-7	many	CSATGLAGGGPLGEQYF	TGCAGTGCTACTGGACTAGCGGGAGGAGGCCCCCTGGGCGAGCAGTACTTC
NA	TRBV15	TRBJ2-7	few	CATSRGYYEQYF	TGTGCCACCAGCAGAGGATACTACGAGCAGTACTTC
NA	TRBV30	TRBJ1-6	many	CAWSVGSRRPLHF	TGTGCCTGGAGTGTAGGGTCCAGGAGACCCCTCCACTTT
NA	TRBV6-1	TRBJ2-7	NA	CAISGGGGATEQYF	TGTGCCATCAGTGGGGGTGGCGGCGCGACCGAGCAGTACTTC
TRBD1	TRBV7-3	TRBJ2-3	once	CASSTKRTGGSTDTQYF	TGTGCCAGCAGCACAAAACGGACAGGAGGTAGCACAGATACGCAGTATTTT
NA	TRBV6-1	TRBJ2-7	few	CASSEEWADLLEQYF	TGTGCTAGCAGTGAAGAGTGGGCAGACCTACTAGAGCAGTACTTC
NA	TRBV11-1	TRBJ2-7	many	CASSPLWGMGLYEQYF	TGTGCCAGCAGCCCCCTTTGGGGGATGGGACTCTACGAGCAGTACTTC
NA	TRBV6-1	TRBJ2-7	few	CATYDGSGQYF	TGTGCCACCTATGATGGGTCAGGGCAGTACTTC
NA	TRBV12-3/TRBV12-4	TRBJ2-3	many	CASSPRASDTQYF	TGTGCCAGCAGCCCAAGGGCATCAGATACGCAGTATTTT
TRBD2	TRBV7-3	TRBJ2-5	many	CASSPALAGWETQYF	TGTGCCAGCAGCCCAGCCCTAGCGGGATGGGAGACCCAGTACTTC
TRBD1	TRBV28	TRBJ1-2	few	CASSQGGFYGYTF	TGTGCCAGCAGCCAGGGGGGCTTCTATGGCTACACCTTC
NA	TRBV20-1	TRBJ2-4	many	CSARPSLNIQYF	TGCAGTGCTAGACCTAGCCTGAACATTCAGTACTTC
TRBD1	TRBV6-2/TRBV6-3	TRBJ1-6	medium-sized	CASIPTGVNSPLHF	TGTGCCAGCATCCCGACAGGGGTGAATTCACCCCTCCACTTT
NA	TRBV12-3/TRBV12-4	TRBJ2-1	many	CASSLTNWGNEQFF	TGTGCCAGCAGTTTAACGAATTGGGGCAATGAGCAGTTCTTC
TRBD1	TRBV5-1	TRBJ2-2	NA	CASGTGGNTGELFF	TGCGCCAGCGGGACAGGGGGGAACACCGGGGAGCTGTTTTTT
TRBD2	TRBV6-4	TRBJ2-1	many	CASSDSTAGGVDEQFF	TGTGCCAGCAGTGACTCGACAGCGGGAGGGGTTGATGAGCAGTTCTTC
NA	TRBV11-2	TRBJ2-1	many	CASSLEVGPQLYNEQFF	TGTGCCAGCAGCTTAGAGGTGGGACCCCAACTTTACAATGAGCAGTTCTTC
TRBD1	TRBV19	TRBJ2-3	many	CASSMGQTTDTQYF	TGTGCCAGTAGTATGGGACAGACCACAGATACGCAGTATTTT
TRBD1	TRBV7-2	TRBJ2-7	NA	CASSPWTGGRDEQYF	TGTGCCAGCAGCCCTTGGACAGGGGGCCGGGACGAGCAGTACTTC
NA	TRBV20-1	TRBJ2-2	NA	CSARVGCDTGELFF	TGCAGTGCTAGAGTTGGGTGTGACACCGGGGAGCTGTTCTTT
TRBD2	TRBV20-1	TRBJ2-7	NA	CSARERGYEQYF	TGCAGTGCTAGGGAGCGGGGGTACGAGCAATACTTC
NA	TRBV4-3	TRBJ1-2	many	CASSQGGGGRYGYTF	TGCGCCAGCAGCCAAGGGGGTGGTGGTCGTTATGGCTACACCTTC
NA	TRBV18	TRBJ2-5	few	CASSPEANQETQYF	TGTGCCAGCTCACCGGAGGCGAACCAAGAGACCCAGTACTTC
TRBD1	TRBV19	TRBJ2-5	many	CASSIARDSQETQYF	TGTGCCAGTAGTATAGCTAGGGACAGCCAAGAGACCCAGTACTTC
TRBD1	TRBV7-2	TRBJ2-3	many	CASSSPQGITQYF	TGTGCCAGCAGCTCCCCACAGGGGATTACGCAGTATTTT
NA	TRBV27	TRBJ1-5	many	CASSSGVGNQPQHF	TGTGCCAGCAGTTCCGGGGTTGGCAATCAGCCCCAGCATTTT